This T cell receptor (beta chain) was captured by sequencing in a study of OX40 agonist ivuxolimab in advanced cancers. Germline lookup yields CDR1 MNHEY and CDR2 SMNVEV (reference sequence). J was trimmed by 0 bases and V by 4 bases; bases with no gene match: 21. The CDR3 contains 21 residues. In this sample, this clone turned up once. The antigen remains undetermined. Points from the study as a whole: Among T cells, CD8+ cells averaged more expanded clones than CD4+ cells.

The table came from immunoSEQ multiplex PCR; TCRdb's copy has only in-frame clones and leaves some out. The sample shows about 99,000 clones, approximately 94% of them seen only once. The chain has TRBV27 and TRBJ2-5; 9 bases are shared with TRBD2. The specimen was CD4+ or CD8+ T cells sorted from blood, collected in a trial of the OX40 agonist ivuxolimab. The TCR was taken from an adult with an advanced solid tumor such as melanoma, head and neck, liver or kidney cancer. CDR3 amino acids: CASSSNRVGLAGSTYQETQYF. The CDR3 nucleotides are TGTGCCAGCAGTTCCAACAGGGTCGGTCTAGCGGGAAGCACGTACCAAGAGACCCAGTACTTC.